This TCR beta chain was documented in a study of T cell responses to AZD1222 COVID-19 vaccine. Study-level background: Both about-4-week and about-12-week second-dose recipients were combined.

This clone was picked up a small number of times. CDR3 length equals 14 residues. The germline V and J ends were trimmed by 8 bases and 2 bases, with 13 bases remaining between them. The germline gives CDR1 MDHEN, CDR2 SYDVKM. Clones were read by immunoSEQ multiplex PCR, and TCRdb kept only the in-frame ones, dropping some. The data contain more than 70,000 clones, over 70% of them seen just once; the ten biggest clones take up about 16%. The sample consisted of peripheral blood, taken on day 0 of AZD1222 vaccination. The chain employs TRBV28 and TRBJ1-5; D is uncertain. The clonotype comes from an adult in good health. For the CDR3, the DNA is TGTGCCAGCGTCGTGGCGGCTGGCAATCAGCCCCAGCATTTT. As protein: CASVVAAGNQPQHF.